This T cell receptor beta chain was recorded in a study of alternative splicing in chronic myeloid leukemia remission (dated by TCRdb to about 2020). Describing the broader study: RNA sequencing was used to profile peripheral blood from chronic-phase CML patients at diagnosis and at remission, and the results were compared with those from healthy donors. The RESIST (imatinib), ENESTxtnd (nilotinib) and PINNACLE (nilotinib plus pegylated interferon) trials supplied under 10 diagnostic specimens along with matched remission specimens. The median age was approximately 50 years at diagnosis, under 60 at remission and less than 40 for the healthy controls. Total leukocytes from peripheral blood collected in EDTA were used as the trial diagnostic specimens. Nine CML samples, seven diagnostic and two matched remission, came from the French Persistem study. Female/male counts were 11/5 for diagnosis samples, 8/3 for remission samples and 2/4 for controls. Trizol was used to extract total RNA from peripheral blood mononuclear cells of diagnosis, remission and control samples. Study-level results and caveats: Blood cell composition differed strongly depending on the timepoint, moving from an enrichment of myeloid progenitors at diagnosis to an enrichment of mature lymphoid cells at remission. Blood cell composition at remission was reconfigured to resemble lymphoid cell-enriched normal controls.

The germline V gene sets CDR1 to LGHNA and CDR2 to YNFKEQ. CDR3 length: 14 amino acids, cysteine to phenylalanine. No DNA accompanies this entry. For this clonotype: Its target antigen remains unknown.

The method was bulk RNA-seq. The TruSeq Stranded RNA sample prep kit was used to generate libraries of poly-A-enriched mRNA from an input of about 0.98 ug total RNA. Paired-end sequencing was performed on a HiSeq 2500, with each sample sequenced in triplicate. A read length of 125 nucleotides per mate was used for RNA-seq. On the authors' methods: Reads were trimmed and aligned to hg38 using STAR v2.7, and quality control was performed with FASTQC, RSeQC and multiqc. Salmon 0.14.1 was used to quantify gene expression levels as transcripts per million (TPM). Principal component analysis suggested that transcriptomic profiles were not driven by trial, library batch, sequencing batch, treatment regimen or sex. After reprocessing by TCRdb, each CDR3 protein sequence is one entry, and no DNA is given. These V and J calls originate from TCRdb's pipeline instead of the authors' own analysis. The sample's records list dozens of distinct CDR3 sequences.

The sample's time point, from its label and the paper: chronic-phase CML before TKI therapy (screening/day 1). Around 15 CML patients made up the patient cohort, and matched post-remission samples were obtained for some of these patients. The TCR comes from an adult with chronic myeloid leukemia. The rearrangement joined TRBV4-2 to TRBJ1-4; TCRdb outputs TRBD1, but without DNA this stays unchecked. The input for sequencing was PBMCs or total blood leukocytes (not recorded which), taken at diagnosis. The CDR3 region has the sequence CASSQEQGNEKLFF.